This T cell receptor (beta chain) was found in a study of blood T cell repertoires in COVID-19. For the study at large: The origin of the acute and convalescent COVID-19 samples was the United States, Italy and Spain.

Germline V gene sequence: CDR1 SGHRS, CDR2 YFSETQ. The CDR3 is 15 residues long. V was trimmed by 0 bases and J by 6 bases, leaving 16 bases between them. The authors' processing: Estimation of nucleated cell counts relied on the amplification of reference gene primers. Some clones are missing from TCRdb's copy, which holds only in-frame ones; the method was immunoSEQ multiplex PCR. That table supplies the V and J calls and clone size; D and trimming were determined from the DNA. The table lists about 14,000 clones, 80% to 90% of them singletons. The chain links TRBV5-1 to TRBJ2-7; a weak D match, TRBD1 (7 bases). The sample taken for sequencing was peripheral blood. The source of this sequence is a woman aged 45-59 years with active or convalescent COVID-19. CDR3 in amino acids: CASSLAGGGATEQYF. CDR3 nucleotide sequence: TGCGCCAGCAGCTTGGCAGGAGGGGGCGCGACCGAGCAGTACTTC.